This TCR beta chain was sequenced during a study of cytomegalovirus exposure and HLA in healthy donors. Study-wide findings and caveats: Some TCR beta chains (164 of them) were listed as cytomegalovirus-associated.

The CDR3 has 16 residues. Germline V lookup: CDR1 SGHNT, CDR2 YENEEA. The V gene lost 0 bases and the J gene lost 4 bases, with 12 bases spanning the gap. The PCR employed 60 Vbeta primers together with 13 Jbeta primers. Original processing notes: In a later analysis, about 9.9 million of some 80 million unique beta chains occurred in at least two donors. Sequencing was performed with immunoSEQ multiplex PCR; in TCRdb, only in-frame clones are kept and a portion is missing. V, J and clone size are those of that table, while D and trimming were read from the DNA. Here the sample spans 150,000 or so clones, 77% being singletons. For this clone: The antigen is not known.

The source of this sequence is a male donor in good health and CMV-seronegative. This chain joins TRBV11-3 and TRBJ1-4; D may be TRBD1 (5 bases). The sample consisted of PBMCs. CDR3 DNA sequence: TGTGCCAGCAGCTTAGATGCGAGGGGAGGTAATGAAAAACTGTTTTTT. Amino acids: CASSLDARGGNEKLFF. Supplemented by reference TRBV11-3 and TRBJ1-4, the full variable domain reads EAGVVQSPRYKIIEKKQPVAFWCNPISGHNTLYWYLQNLGQGPELLIRYENEEAVDDSQLPKDRFSAERLKGVDSTLKIQPAELGDSAVYLCASSLDARGGNEKLFFGSGTQLSVL.